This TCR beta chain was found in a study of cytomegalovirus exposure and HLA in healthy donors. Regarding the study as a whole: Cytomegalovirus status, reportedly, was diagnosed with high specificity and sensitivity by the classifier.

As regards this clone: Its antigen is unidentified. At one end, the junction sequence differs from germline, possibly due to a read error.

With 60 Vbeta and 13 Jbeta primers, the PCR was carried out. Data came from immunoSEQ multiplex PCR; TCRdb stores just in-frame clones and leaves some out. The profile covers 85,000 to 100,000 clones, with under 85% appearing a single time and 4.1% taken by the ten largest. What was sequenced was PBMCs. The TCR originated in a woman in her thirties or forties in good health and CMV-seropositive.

The CDR3 DNA reads as TGTGCCAATAGTACAACAGGGCTAGCCAAAAACATTCAGTACTTC. This sequence encodes CANSTTGLAKNIQYF. The chain has TRBV19 and TRBJ2-4; perhaps TRBD1 as D (6 bases). The CDR3 consists of 15 residues. Germline loops: CDR1 LNHDA, CDR2 SQIVND (reference sequence).